Following are 3 T cell receptor beta chains from one sample sequenced in a study of T cell repertoires in ileal Crohn's disease. The method was immunoSEQ multiplex PCR; TCRdb's version includes in-frame clones alone and lacks a portion of them. The sample lists thousands of clones, approximately 76% occurring once. Sequencing was performed on ileal tissue. The receptor source for this set is an adult with Crohn's disease.

The chain links TRBV5-5 to TRBJ1-4; 8 positions agree with TRBD1. This CDR3 is built from 15 residues. V trimming: 4 bases; J trimming: 5 bases; junction bases outside the gene matches: 7. Germline V gives CDR1 SGHKS, CDR2 YYEKEE (reference sequence). CDR3 sequence (DNA): TGTGCCAGCAGCCCGAGAGACAGGGGAAATGAAAAACTGTTTTTT. Translating gives CASSPRDRGNEKLFF.

This chain links TRBV7-2 with TRBJ1-3; D gene uncertain. Trimming cost V 1 base and J 0 bases, with 7 bases left between them. The germline V gene encodes CDR1 SGHTA and CDR2 FQGNSA. The CDR3 covers 15 residues. The CDR3 reads CASSLVYGSGNTIYF. In DNA form, the CDR3 reads TGTGCCAGCAGCTTAGTCTACGGCTCTGGAAACACCATATATTTT.

V and J are TRBV15 and TRBJ2-2; TRBD2 matches at 9 bases. Germline V gene sequence: CDR1 LNHNV, CDR2 YYDKDF (reference sequence). The CDR3 is 17 amino acids. Germline trimming cut 5 bases from V and 4 bases from J; bases unmatched to any gene: 11. In DNA form, the CDR3 reads TGTGCCACCAGCTACCCTAGCGGGGAAGGGCTCACCGGGGAGCTGTTTTTT. Residues: CATSYPSGEGLTGELFF.